These 5 T cell receptor beta chains share one sample of origin, sequenced in a study of blood T cell repertoires in COVID-19. Data came from immunoSEQ multiplex PCR; TCRdb stores just in-frame clones and leaves some out. The data show 200,000 to 300,000 clones, about 86% seen once. Sequencing used peripheral blood. Receptor source: a woman aged 25-40 years who had recovered from COVID-19.

The rearrangement uses TRBV6-4 and TRBJ2-7, with D perhaps matching TRBD2 (5 bases). CDR3 length equals 14 residues. V was pared by 5 bases and J by 0 bases, with 11 bases between. Germline loops: CDR1 MRHNA, CDR2 SNTAGT. DNA of the CDR3: TGTGCCAGCAGTCCCTCGGGGTCCTCCTACGAGCAGTACTTC. Translated: CASSPSGSSYEQYF.

This clone turned up a few times. V gene TRBV27 combines with J gene TRBJ2-7, with 8 bases lining up with TRBD1. V shed 3 bases and J 1 base; nucleotides not matched to a gene: 5. This CDR3 is built from 15 residues. Per germline, CDR1 MNHEY and CDR2 SMNVEV (reference sequence). The CDR3 DNA reads as TGTGCCAGCAGTTTTCAGGGGACAGGATCCTACGAGCAGTACTTC. Protein sequence: CASSFQGTGSYEQYF.

The J gene is TRBJ1-2, the V gene TRBV5-6; D call uncertain. Germline V gives CDR1 SGHDT, CDR2 YYEEEE. Trimming took off 6 bases at V and 8 bases at J, with 17 bases between the two ends. This CDR3 has 13 residues. The DNA of the CDR3 is TGTGCCAGCACCCCCTTATCAACCGGGGGCTACACCTTC. Protein: CASTPLSTGGYTF.

This chain joins TRBV28 and TRBJ2-5; the D gene is possibly TRBD2 (5 bases). Between the trimmed V and J ends, which lost 3 bases and 4 bases, there was a span of 12 bases. In germline, CDR1 is MDHEN, CDR2 SYDVKM. This CDR3 is 14 amino acids long. Here the CDR3 DNA reads TGTGCCAGCAGTTTTCAATTAGCGCGAGAGACCCAGTACTTC. This sequence encodes CASSFQLARETQYF.

The V gene is TRBV11-3, the J gene TRBJ2-5; D remains unclear. CDR1 is SGHNT and CDR2 is YENEEA in the germline V gene. This CDR3 has 15 amino acids. Trimming took off 5 bases at V and 5 bases at J, with 18 bases between the two ends. For the CDR3, the DNA is TGTGCCAGCAGCCCGTCGGGTATTGCCGGGGAGACCCAGTACTTC. Amino acid sequence: CASSPSGIAGETQYF. Drawing the rest from reference TRBV11-3 and TRBJ2-5, the complete variable domain is EAGVVQSPRYKIIEKKQPVAFWCNPISGHNTLYWYLQNLGQGPELLIRYENEEAVDDSQLPKDRFSAERLKGVDSTLKIQPAELGDSAVYLCASSPSGIAGETQYFGPGTRLLVL.